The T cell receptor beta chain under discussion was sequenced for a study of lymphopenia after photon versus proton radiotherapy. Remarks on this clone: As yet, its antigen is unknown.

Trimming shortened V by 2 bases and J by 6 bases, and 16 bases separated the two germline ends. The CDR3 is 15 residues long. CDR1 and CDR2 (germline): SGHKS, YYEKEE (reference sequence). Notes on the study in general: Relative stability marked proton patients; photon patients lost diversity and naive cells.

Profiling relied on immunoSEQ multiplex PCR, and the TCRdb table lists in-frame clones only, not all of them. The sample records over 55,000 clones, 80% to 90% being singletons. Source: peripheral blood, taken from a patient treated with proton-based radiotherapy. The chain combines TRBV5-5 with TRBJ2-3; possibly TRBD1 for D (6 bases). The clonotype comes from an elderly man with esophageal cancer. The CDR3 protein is CASSFITDSKDTQYF. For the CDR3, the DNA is TGTGCCAGCAGCTTTATCACGGACAGCAAGGATACGCAGTATTTT.